This paragraph reports one T cell receptor beta chain. Its antigen remains unknown. Method: immunoSEQ multiplex PCR; TCRdb's copy keeps in-frame clones and lacks some. The repertoire holds hundreds of thousands of clones, with 74% as singletons. Germline lookup yields CDR1 LNHDA and CDR2 SQIVND (reference sequence). The CDR3 runs 13 residues. V was pared by 7 bases and J by 3 bases, with 5 bases of the junction left unmatched. The sample comes from a study of shared clonotypes between healthy human individuals. Whole-study results and caveats: Memory subsets had estimated richness that was generally smaller than that of naive subsets.

This chain joins TRBV19 and TRBJ1-1; TRBD1 aligns across 7 bases. Sample: memory CD4+ T cells sorted from blood. Documented subset: CD45RA-negative fraction. This TCR was sampled from a woman in her 30s in good health. The DNA for the CDR3 is TGTGCCAGTATGAGGCAGGGGGACACTGAAGCTTTCTTT. Translated: CASMRQGDTEAFF.